The sample holds a few counts of the clone carrying this T cell receptor beta chain. The antigen is undetermined. This sample stems from a study of T-cell memory formation after mild COVID-19. The study's findings and limits: The pre-infection memory compartment contained some responding clones, suggesting cross-reactive memory joined. While clones contracting from day 15 to 85 were balanced between CD4 and CD8, later expanders leaned CD4+. What remained unconfirmed was the SARS-CoV-2 specificity of second-wave clones peaking on day 37.

After 5'RACE with constant-segment primers, TCR alpha and TCR beta cDNA libraries carrying sample barcodes and UMIs were obtained. From the 5' RACE reads, TCRdb called clonotypes with MiXCR, one entry per CDR3 protein. Seen here are about 100,000 distinct CDR3 sequences, 11% observed once, and the top ten hold roughly 40%. The CDR3 contains 14 residues. V lost 4 bases to trimming and J lost 3 bases, with 13 bases between them. From germline, CDR1 is SGHTS and CDR2 YDEGEE. This receptor was identified in a man aged 18-30 years who had mild COVID-19 (a few samples of this study predate the infection). Cell type and time point are not known. This chain uses TRBV5-8 with TRBJ1-2; D possibly corresponds to TRBD1 (5 bases). Specimen: PBMCs or a T cell subset sorted from them (not recorded which). CDR3 in DNA: TGTGCCAGCAGCCGCAGGGAGACCCACTATGGCTACACCTTC. Translated: CASSRRETHYGYTF.